The 28 T cell receptor beta chains reported below all come from one sample, sequenced in a study of T-cell reconstitution after alpha-beta-depleted transplantation in children. During its preparation, the TCRbeta library received unique molecular identifiers. TCRdb recomputed calls from the PCR reads with MiXCR, one row per CDR3 protein. The repertoire has roughly 200,000 distinct CDR3 sequences, about 9.5% of them found once; the top ten carry 5.5% to 8%. Sequencing was performed on PBMCs from the stem cell graft donor, taken from the stem cell graft. These receptors came from a human donor who donated a stem cell graft to a child with acute lymphoblastic leukemia.

This chain connects TRBV10-1 to TRBJ2-4, with 8 bases aligning to TRBD2. The germline gives CDR1 WNHNN, CDR2 SYGVQD (reference sequence). The CDR3 extends over 17 amino acids. V was pared by 8 bases and J by 0 bases, with 12 bases of the junction left unmatched. The CDR3 DNA sequence: TGCGCCAGCTCCCGGGGGGGGGGAACACTAGCCAAAAACATTCAGTACTTC. This translates into CASSRGGGTLAKNIQYF.

This clonotype was observed at least ten times. The chain carries TRBV20-1 and TRBJ2-1; TRBD1 matches 9 bases. This CDR3 has 15 amino acids. Germline CDR1 DFQATT, CDR2 SNEGSKA (reference sequence). Losses at the gene ends were 1 base for V and 7 bases for J; bases not matched to a gene: 8. The CDR3 sequence is CSARGRTGVFNEQFF. For the CDR3, the DNA is TGCAGTGCTAGAGGCCGGACAGGGGTTTTTAATGAGCAGTTCTTC.

Remarks on this clonotype: A much larger clone sits a single nucleotide away, making a read error possible. The chain is built from TRBV6-4 and TRBJ2-1; 8 positions agree with TRBD2. From germline, CDR1 is MRHNA and CDR2 SNTAGT. The CDR3 consists of 14 residues. CDR3 loop: CSSSVRGGYNEQFF. The CDR3 nucleotides are TGTTCCAGCAGTGTTCGGGGGGGATACAATGAGCAGTTCTTC.

This rearrangement joins TRBV29-1 to TRBJ1-2; the D is unclear. The V end was cut by 0 bases, the J end by 8 bases, with 7 bases between. This CDR3 region has 11 residues. CDR1 and CDR2 from the germline V gene are SQVTM and ANQGSEA. The CDR3 loop is CSVEEVSGYTF. Here the CDR3 DNA reads TGCAGCGTTGAAGAAGTATCCGGCTACACCTTC.

This clonotype was seen only a few times. The J gene is TRBJ2-2, the V gene TRBV7-8; D possibly corresponds to TRBD1 (6 bases). CDR3 length: 15 amino acids. V lost 1 base, J lost 6 bases, and 12 bases lay in between. The germline CDR1 and CDR2 sequences are SGHVS and FQNEAQ. CDR3 residues: CASSLDRVGAGELFF. The CDR3 region has the DNA TGTGCCAGCAGCTTAGACAGGGTGGGGGCCGGGGAGCTGTTTTTT.

This rearrangement joins TRBV4-2 to TRBJ2-3; D is perhaps TRBD1 or TRBD2 (5 bases each). The germline CDR1 and CDR2 sequences are LGHNA and YNFKEQ. V was trimmed by 10 bases and J by 2 bases, leaving 13 bases between them. The CDR3 is made up of 13 amino acids. CDR3 in DNA: TGTGCCATGAGCCGGGGCACCACAGATACGCAGTATTTT. Its protein is CAMSRGTTDTQYF.

This clonotype was seen many times. The chain joins TRBV9 to TRBJ2-5; no firm D call. The CDR3 consists of 12 residues. Germline-derived CDR1 and CDR2 are SGDLS and YYNGEE. Trimming pared 0 bases from V and 0 bases from J, leaving 0 bases between. This CDR3 is CASSVDQETQYF. DNA of the CDR3: TGTGCCAGCAGCGTAGACCAAGAGACCCAGTACTTC.

V is TRBV5-1 and J is TRBJ2-3; perhaps TRBD1 as D (6 bases). The germline V gene has CDR1 SGHRS and CDR2 YFSETQ. The CDR3 is made up of 15 amino acids. The V end was cut by 2 bases, the J end by 2 bases, with 12 bases between. CDR3 bases: TGCGCCAGCAGCTTAAGGGGGTCTCCCACAGATACGCAGTATTTT. Translation: CASSLRGSPTDTQYF.

This clonotype was detected only a few times. This could be a read error, since a much larger clone is one nucleotide away. The chain couples TRBV5-6 to TRBJ2-5; possibly TRBD1 for D (5 bases). The length of the CDR3 is 11 residues. CDR1 and CDR2 from the germline V gene are SGHDT and YYEEEE. The V end lost 5 bases, the J end lost 5 bases, and 7 bases lay between the germline ends. CDR3 bases: TGTGCCAGCAGTGCAGGGGAGACCCAGTACTTC. As protein: CASSAGETQYF.

As DNA, the CDR3 is TGTGCCAGCAGTTACTCGCTTCGAGGGGCCCAGGGGTCGGCCCTCCACTTT. This translates into CASSYSLRGAQGSALHF. V usage is TRBV6-5 and J usage is TRBJ1-6; tentative D call: TRBD1 (6 bases). The V end lost 0 bases, the J end lost 14 bases, and 23 bases lay between the germline ends. This CDR3 has 17 residues. The germline gives CDR1 MNHEY, CDR2 SVGAGI.

There are a few counts of this clonotype. The chain employs TRBV12-3 or TRBV12-4 and TRBJ1-3, with a tentative D call TRBD1 (5 bases). The length of the CDR3 is 14 residues. V was cut by 9 bases and J by 5 bases, with 17 bases left in between. The CDR3 here is CASQDKAVRNTIYF. CDR3 sequence (DNA): TGTGCCAGTCAGGACAAGGCGGTTAGAAACACCATATATTTT.

In this sample, this clonotype turned up a few times. This rearrangement joins TRBV7-9 to TRBJ2-7; D tentatively reads TRBD1 or TRBD2 (5 bases each). Germline-derived CDR1 and CDR2 are SEHNR and FQNEAQ (reference sequence). V lost 8 bases, J lost 1 base, and 15 bases lay in between. The CDR3 extends over 14 amino acids. CDR3 sequence reads: CASGTGPPSYEQYF. The CDR3 DNA follows: TGTGCCAGCGGGACCGGGCCCCCATCCTACGAGCAGTACTTC.

This clonotype was seen a few times. This rearrangement joins TRBV20-1 to TRBJ2-7; maybe TRBD1 (5 bases). Germline assignment: CDR1 DFQATT and CDR2 SNEGSKA (reference sequence). The CDR3 is made up of 12 amino acids. V shed 3 bases and J shed 5 bases, with 11 bases lying between them. The CDR3 spells CSASEQGNEQYF. The CDR3 region has the DNA TGCAGTGCTAGTGAGCAGGGAAACGAGCAGTACTTC.

This clonotype has a count of ten or more. J is TRBJ1-2 and V is TRBV7-8; D call uncertain. CDR1 and CDR2 (germline): SGHVS, FQNEAQ. V lost 1 base, J lost 5 bases, and 11 bases lay in between. The CDR3 extends over 14 amino acids. CDR3 nucleotide sequence: TGTGCCAGCAGCTTAGAGGGCGCCGGGTATGGCTACACCTTC. Protein sequence: CASSLEGAGYGYTF.

This clonotype was counted ten times or more. The chain uses TRBV29-1 and TRBJ2-2; tentatively, D is TRBD1 (5 bases). V was clipped by 7 bases and J by 5 bases, with 17 bases between them. From germline, CDR1 is SQVTM and CDR2 ANQGSEA. This CDR3 is built from 14 residues. CDR3 residues: CSGGLGDVTGELFF. The DNA of the CDR3 is TGCAGCGGGGGCCTAGGGGATGTAACCGGGGAGCTGTTTTTT.

This clonotype appeared a few times. The chain recombines TRBV29-1 with TRBJ2-5; the D gene is possibly TRBD2 (5 bases). The germline V gene has CDR1 SQVTM and CDR2 ANQGSEA. CDR3 length: 12 residues. The germline V and J ends were trimmed by 6 bases and 4 bases, with 12 bases remaining between them. CDR3 sequence reads: CSVKISGETQYF. CDR3 in DNA: TGCAGCGTAAAGATCAGCGGAGAGACCCAGTACTTC.

The chain employs TRBV6-5 and TRBJ2-3; TRBD2 agrees at 7 bases. V shed 4 bases, J shed 2 bases, and the junction held 0 bases outside the gene matches. This CDR3 contains 13 residues. Germline CDR1 MNHEY, CDR2 SVGAGI. The CDR3 nucleotides read TGTGCCAGCAGTTGGGACTACACAGATACGCAGTATTTT. It translates to CASSWDYTDTQYF.

The table lists this clonotype with a few counts. The chain has TRBV6-1 and TRBJ1-1, with a weak D call TRBD1 (6 bases). The CDR3 runs 13 residues. Trimming stripped 7 bases from V and 0 bases from J, with 9 bases between. Germline values: CDR1 MNHNS, CDR2 SASEGT. CDR3: CASMDSLNTEAFF. The CDR3 nucleotides read TGTGCCAGCATGGACAGCTTGAACACTGAAGCTTTCTTT.

The table lists this clonotype with a few counts. The chain is built from TRBV7-2 and TRBJ1-6; D gene unclear. Trimming removed 0 bases from V and 7 bases from J, with 10 bases in between. This CDR3 spans 15 amino acids. Per germline, CDR1 SGHTA and CDR2 FQGNSA. DNA of the CDR3: TGTGCCAGCAGCTTAGCGAGGGCCCAAAATTCACCCCTCCACTTT. Its protein product is CASSLARAQNSPLHF. Full variable domain (rest looked up from reference TRBV7-2 and TRBJ1-6): GAGVSQSPSNKVTEKGKDVELRCDPISGHTALYWYRQSLGQGLEFLIYFQGNSAPDKSGLPSDRFSAERTGGSVSTLTIQRTQQEDSAVYLCASSLARAQNSPLHFGNGTRLTVT.

The J gene is TRBJ2-7, the V gene TRBV20-1; 10 nucleotides line up with TRBD2. The CDR3 runs 16 residues. Trimming cost V 3 bases and J 0 bases; bases outside gene matches: 8. The germline V gene encodes CDR1 DFQATT and CDR2 SNEGSKA (reference sequence). The CDR3 is CSASFASGGSSYEQYF. CDR3 sequence (DNA): TGCAGTGCTAGTTTCGCTAGCGGGGGTAGCTCCTACGAGCAGTACTTC.

This clonotype has a count of ten or more. V gene TRBV27 combines with J gene TRBJ1-1; the match to TRBD1 covers 8 bases. The CDR3 sequence is 14 residues long. With V trimmed by 3 bases and J by 1 base, 1 base remained unmatched. Germline V CDR1 and CDR2: MNHEY, SMNVEV (reference sequence). The CDR3 is CASSLGQANTEAFF. The CDR3 DNA follows: TGTGCCAGCAGTTTGGGACAGGCGAACACTGAAGCTTTCTTT.

The chain combines TRBV13 with TRBJ2-7, with 9 bases matching TRBD2. The CDR3 sequence is 15 residues long. Germline values: CDR1 PRHDT, CDR2 FYEKMQ (reference sequence). J was trimmed by 8 bases and V by 5 bases; bases with no gene match: 13. Here the CDR3 reads CASSLLAGGPTQQYF. The CDR3, as DNA: TGTGCCAGCAGCCTCTTGGCGGGGGGGCCGACCCAGCAGTACTTC.

This clonotype was recorded many times. The chain links TRBV12-3 or TRBV12-4 to TRBJ1-1; D unclear. V was pared by 6 bases and J by 3 bases, with 11 bases between. The CDR3 spans 13 residues. The CDR3 coding sequence is TGTGCCAGCAGCTTACAGTTGTACACTGAAGCTTTCTTT. Translating it yields CASSLQLYTEAFF.

V is TRBV15 and J is TRBJ1-1; D remains ambiguous. Trimming shortened V by 3 bases and J by 4 bases, and 18 bases separated the two germline ends. CDR3 length: 16 amino acids. Germline CDR1 is LNHNV and CDR2 is YYDKDF (reference sequence). The CDR3 is CATSRVPTTPTTEAFF. The CDR3 DNA reads TGTGCCACCAGCAGGGTGCCAACTACTCCAACCACTGAAGCTTTCTTT.

The chain recombines TRBV12-3 or TRBV12-4 with TRBJ2-1; no reliable D call. CDR3 length equals 13 residues. The V end was cut by 2 bases, the J end by 8 bases, with 10 bases between. In DNA, the CDR3 is TGTGCCAGCAGTTTACCCATTGGAGATGAGCAGTTCTTC. Amino acids: CASSLPIGDEQFF.

This clonotype was recorded a few times. V usage is TRBV6-2 or TRBV6-3 and J usage is TRBJ1-1; tentatively, D is TRBD1 (5 bases). CDR3 size: 15 residues. Trimming took 5 bases from V and 0 from J, leaving 13 bases between them. Germline V gene lookup returns CDR1 MNHEY and CDR2 SVGEGT. The CDR3 DNA reads TGTGCCAGCAGTCCTAACCAGACAGTGAACACTGAAGCTTTCTTT. Translating it yields CASSPNQTVNTEAFF.

The CDR3 loop reads CASTSVALAYGYTF. In nucleotides, the CDR3 is TGTGCCAGCACATCGGTGGCTCTGGCTTATGGCTACACCTTC. The chain joins TRBV6-2 or TRBV6-3 to TRBJ1-2, with unresolved D. Germline V gives CDR1 MNHEY, CDR2 SVGEGT. The CDR3 runs to 14 residues. V lost 7 bases, J lost 5 bases, and 17 bases lay in between.

The genes are TRBV27 and TRBJ1-2; 8 bases match TRBD1. Germline V CDR1 and CDR2: MNHEY, SMNVEV (reference sequence). This CDR3 is 13 amino acids long. V lost 6 bases and J lost 2; bases outside the gene matches: 2. The CDR3 sequence is CASRRTGNYGYTF. DNA for the CDR3: TGTGCCAGCAGGAGGACAGGGAACTATGGCTACACCTTC.